Presented here are 28 T cell receptor beta chains from one specimen sequenced in a study of T cell clonotyping in hematopoietic cell transplantation. The assay was immunoSEQ multiplex PCR, and TCRdb's table has in-frame clones only and misses some. The data hold 25,000 to 30,000 clones, with about 74% observed a single time. Documented time point: recipient sample about 28 days before transplant, after cytoreduction. The source material was peripheral blood mononuclear cells, sampled before stem cell transplant. The origin of the receptors is a woman aged 25 to 45 with chronic myeloid leukemia. Some clones in this sample may be carry-over from other donors' samples.

The V gene is TRBV5-1, the J gene TRBJ2-7, with 10 bases that match TRBD2. V lost 4 bases to trimming and J lost 1 base; unmatched junction nucleotides: 5. Germline lookup yields CDR1 SGHRS and CDR2 YFSETQ. This CDR3 spans 15 amino acids. The CDR3 DNA sequence: TGCGCCAGCAGCCAGGCAGCGGGGGGGTCCTACGAGCAGTACTTC. This gives the protein CASSQAAGGSYEQYF.

The V gene is TRBV7-7, the J gene TRBJ2-5; D not resolved. The CDR3 sequence is 13 residues long. Germline V gene sequence: CDR1 SSHAT, CDR2 FNYEAQ (reference sequence). Trimming left V 4 bases short and J 4 bases short, with 10 bases between. In DNA, the CDR3 is TGTGCCAGCAGCTCAGGTATAAGAGAGACCCAGTACTTC. Translated: CASSSGIRETQYF.

V gene TRBV16 combines with J gene TRBJ2-7; the D gene is possibly TRBD2 (5 bases). This CDR3 has 15 residues. Trimming took 0 bases from V and 0 from J, leaving 9 bases between them. CDR1 and CDR2 from the germline V gene are KGHSY and FQNENV. Here the CDR3 reads CASSQSGGFSYEQYF. The CDR3 DNA reads TGTGCCAGCAGCCAATCCGGCGGGTTCTCCTACGAGCAGTACTTC.

The rearrangement joins TRBV6-5 to TRBJ2-5; D remains ambiguous. Per germline, CDR1 MNHEY and CDR2 SVGAGI. V was pared by 6 bases and J by 2 bases, with 16 bases between. The CDR3 totals 15 residues. CDR3 loop: CASSRSDLPQETQYF. The DNA of the CDR3 is TGTGCCAGCAGCCGATCGGATTTACCTCAAGAGACCCAGTACTTC.

This chain links TRBV27 with TRBJ1-1; D gene uncertain. The CDR3 runs to 13 residues. Trimming left V 6 bases short and J 2 bases short, with 10 bases between. Germline CDR1 is MNHEY and CDR2 is SMNVEV (reference sequence). The CDR3 DNA reads TGTGCCAGCAGCCCACGGGGAAACACTGAAGCTTTCTTT. Translation: CASSPRGNTEAFF.

The chain recombines TRBV6-5 with TRBJ1-6, with 10 bases matching TRBD1. The CDR3 covers 12 residues. V lost 9 bases, J lost 16 bases, and 9 bases stayed unmatched. Germline values: CDR1 MNHEY, CDR2 SVGAGI. Here the CDR3 DNA reads TGTGCCAGTGGGACAGGGGCCACCAAGCTCCACTTT. It translates to CASGTGATKLHF.

The chain employs TRBV5-8 and TRBJ2-7; D is unresolved. The V end lost 0 bases, the J end lost 8 bases, and 9 bases lay between the germline ends. The germline gives CDR1 SGHTS, CDR2 YDEGEE. The CDR3 spans 12 residues. The CDR3 protein is CASSLVNQQQYF. The CDR3 region has the DNA TGTGCCAGCAGCTTGGTCAATCAACAGCAGTACTTC.

This sequence joins TRBV5-4 and TRBJ1-2; D remains unclear. The germline V gene has CDR1 SGHNT and CDR2 YYREEE (reference sequence). The CDR3 totals 12 residues. Trimming removed 0 bases from V and 7 bases from J, with 7 bases in between. The CDR3 here is CASSLGATGYTF. CDR3 DNA: TGTGCCAGCAGCTTGGGGGCTACTGGCTACACCTTC. The full variable domain, with the rest looked up from reference TRBV5-4 and TRBJ1-2, is ETGVTQSPTHLIKTRGQQVTLRCSSQSGHNTVSWYQQALGQGPQFIFQYYREEENGRGNFPPRFSGLQFPNYSSELNVNALELDDSALYLCASSLGATGYTFGSGTRLTVV.

This clone was seen more than once but under ten times. The chain joins TRBV7-2 to TRBJ1-5; the D is unclear. V lost 8 bases to trimming and J lost 4 bases, with 9 bases between them. The CDR3 totals 12 residues. Germline CDR1 SGHTA, CDR2 FQGNSA. The CDR3 DNA reads TGTGCCAGCCAGGAGGGAAATCAGCCCCAGCATTTT. Its protein is CASQEGNQPQHF.

The genes are TRBV10-3 and TRBJ1-1; D gene uncertain. This CDR3 is built from 13 residues. Germline V gives CDR1 ENHRY, CDR2 SYGVKD. Trimming left V 8 bases short and J 2 bases short, with 12 bases between. The CDR3 loop reads CAIRLGGNTEAFF. In nucleotides, the CDR3 is TGTGCCATCCGCTTGGGCGGAAACACTGAAGCTTTCTTT.

The chain couples TRBV6-6 to TRBJ1-1, with a weak D call TRBD1 (6 bases). Germline V gene sequence: CDR1 MNHNY, CDR2 SVGAGI (reference sequence). V lost 4 bases to trimming and J lost 5 bases, with 8 bases between them. The CDR3 has 12 residues. CDR3 coding DNA: TGTGCCAGCAGTTGGCAGGGGACTGAAGCTTTCTTT. As protein: CASSWQGTEAFF.

The chain uses TRBV27 and TRBJ1-1; the match to TRBD1 covers 9 bases. Germline lookup yields CDR1 MNHEY and CDR2 SMNVEV (reference sequence). The CDR3 is 16 residues long. V shed 7 bases, J shed 1 base, and the junction held 10 bases outside the gene matches. The CDR3 protein is CASISWTGARNTEAFF. In DNA form, the CDR3 reads TGTGCCAGCATATCCTGGACAGGGGCTCGGAACACTGAAGCTTTCTTT.

The rearrangement links TRBV5-1 to TRBJ2-7; D is uncertain. With 3 bases removed from V and 0 bases from J, the gap between germline ends came to 1 base. In germline, CDR1 is SGHRS, CDR2 YFSETQ. The CDR3 is made up of 11 amino acids. The CDR3 is CASSSSYEQYF. CDR3 nucleotides: TGCGCCAGCAGCTCCTCCTACGAGCAGTACTTC.

This chain connects TRBV4-2 to TRBJ1-4; D is uncertain. The V and J ends lost 0 bases and 0 bases respectively, with 8 bases between them. This CDR3 contains 16 residues. Per the germline V gene, CDR1 is LGHNA and CDR2 is YNFKEQ. CDR3 coding DNA: TGTGCCAGCAGCCAAGAAGGCAGATCAACTAATGAAAAACTGTTTTTT. This codes for CASSQEGRSTNEKLFF.

CDR3 bases: TGTGCCAGCAGTGACTCAGGAGGGGCGATCACCGGGGAGCTGTTTTTT. Translation gives CASSDSGGAITGELFF. The chain employs TRBV6-4 and TRBJ2-2; tentative D call: TRBD2 (6 bases). The V end was cut by 0 bases, the J end by 4 bases, with 12 bases between. Germline V gene data show CDR1 as MRHNA and CDR2 as SNTAGT. CDR3 length: 16 residues.

The chain combines TRBV6-5 with TRBJ1-1, with 11 bases that match TRBD1. The CDR3 sequence is 14 residues long. Germline CDR1 is MNHEY and CDR2 is SVGAGI. V trimming: 2 bases; J trimming: 12 bases; junction bases outside the gene matches: 8. The CDR3 spells CASSYRWTGGITFF. CDR3 coding DNA: TGTGCCAGCAGTTACAGGTGGACAGGGGGCATTACTTTCTTT.

The rearrangement joins TRBV2 to TRBJ1-1; 8 positions match TRBD1. The trim removed 6 bases at V and 1 base at J, leaving 7 bases unmatched. This CDR3 is 15 amino acids long. Per the germline V gene, CDR1 is SNHLY and CDR2 is FYNNEI. The CDR3, as DNA: TGTGCCAGCAGACCTACAGACAGGGGGAACACTGAAGCTTTCTTT. As protein: CASRPTDRGNTEAFF. Variable domain in full (rest from reference TRBV2 and TRBJ1-1): EPEVTQTPSHQVTQMGQEVILRCVPISNHLYFYWYRQILGQKVEFLVSFYNNEISEKSEIFDDQFSVERPDGSNFTLKIRSTKLEDSAMYFCASRPTDRGNTEAFFGQGTRLTVV.

The sample holds one count of this clone. This chain connects TRBV25-1 to TRBJ2-1, with 8 bases that match TRBD2. V dropped 1 base and J dropped 5; count of bases not matched to a gene: 7. Germline CDR1 MGHDK, CDR2 SYGVNS. The CDR3 length is 16 residues. The CDR3 DNA follows: TGTGCCAGCAGTGAATCTCAGCGGGGGTCTCACAATGAGCAGTTCTTC. Translated, it gives CASSESQRGSHNEQFF.

The chain is built from TRBV19 and TRBJ1-5, with D perhaps matching TRBD1 (6 bases). The germline V gene has CDR1 LNHDA and CDR2 SQIVND (reference sequence). CDR3 length: 16 residues. The ends were cut back, 3 bases at V and 1 base at J, with 13 bases in the middle. CDR3 protein: CASSIWGAQSNQPQHF. In nucleotides, the CDR3 is TGTGCCAGTAGTATTTGGGGGGCTCAAAGCAATCAGCCCCAGCATTTT.

In its sample, this clone was seen a few times. The chain has TRBV12-5 and TRBJ2-1; D not resolved. Germline V CDR1 and CDR2: LGHNT, FRNRAP. Trimming left V 5 bases short and J 8 bases short, with 10 bases between. The CDR3 is 12 residues long. CDR3 DNA: TGTGCTAGTGGTATCGATGGGGATGAGCAGTTCTTC. Translating gives CASGIDGDEQFF.

This chain uses TRBV28 with TRBJ2-7, with D uncertain. V dropped 2 bases and J dropped 6 bases, with 8 bases sitting between them. Germline CDR1 and CDR2: MDHEN and SYDVKM. CDR3 size: 12 residues. In DNA form, the CDR3 reads TGTGCCAGCAGTTTAGGGTACCTCGAGCAGTACTTC. Encoded protein: CASSLGYLEQYF.

The gene calls are TRBV7-9 and TRBJ2-7; TRBD1 matches at 7 bases. The ends lost 5 bases at V and 4 bases at J; junction bases unmatched: 8. Germline V gives CDR1 SEHNR, CDR2 FQNEAQ (reference sequence). This CDR3 comprises 14 residues. The CDR3 nucleotides are TGTGCCAGCAGCCCAGGGGGTATGAAGTACGAGCAGTACTTC. Protein sequence: CASSPGGMKYEQYF. Together with reference TRBV7-9 and TRBJ2-7, the CDR3 gives the full variable domain: DTGVSQNPRHKITKRGQNVTFRCDPISEHNRLYWYRQTLGQGPEFLTYFQNEAQLEKSRLLSDRFSAERPKGSFSTLEIQRTEQGDSAMYLCASSPGGMKYEQYFGPGTRLTVT.

The chain combines TRBV30 with TRBJ2-7, with D possibly TRBD2 on 5 matching bases. The CDR3 sequence is 12 residues long. V dropped 5 bases and J dropped 7 bases, with 15 bases sitting between them. The germline CDR1 and CDR2 sequences are GTSNPN and SVGIG (reference sequence). CDR3 in amino acids: CAWGLGRKEQYF. The CDR3 region has the DNA TGTGCCTGGGGTTTAGGGAGAAAGGAGCAGTACTTC. The variable domain in full, completed from reference TRBV30 and TRBJ2-7, reads SQTIHQWPATLVQPVGSPLSLECTVEGTSNPNLYWYRQAAGRGLQLLFYSVGIGQISSEVPQNLSASRPQDRQFILSSKKLLLSDSGFYLCAWGLGRKEQYFGPGTRLTVT.

This rearrangement joins TRBV6-5 to TRBJ1-5; D is ambiguous. V lost 8 bases and J lost 0, with 14 bases in between. In germline, CDR1 is MNHEY, CDR2 SVGAGI. This CDR3 has 15 residues. The CDR3 sequence is CASRVRHDSNQPQHF. For the CDR3, the DNA is TGTGCCAGCCGCGTCAGACACGATAGCAATCAGCCCCAGCATTTT.

This rearrangement joins TRBV6-6 to TRBJ1-2; D perhaps matches TRBD1 (5 bases). Trimming shortened V by 8 bases and J by 5 bases, and 12 bases separated the two germline ends. CDR1 MNHNY and CDR2 SVGAGI come from the germline V gene (reference sequence). The CDR3 totals 12 residues. The CDR3 DNA reads as TGTGCCAGCGCCCCCGGGGGGTATGGCTACACCTTC. The encoded protein is CASAPGGYGYTF.

Turning to this clone: The sample holds other DNA sequences that translate to the same CDR3. The J gene is TRBJ2-7, the V gene TRBV5-6; D ambiguous. The germline gives CDR1 SGHDT, CDR2 YYEEEE. Trimming took 4 bases from V and 0 from J, leaving 5 bases between them. The CDR3 is 12 residues long. CDR3 amino acids: CASSLSSYEQYF. The CDR3 bases are TGTGCCAGCAGCCTCAGCTCCTACGAGCAGTACTTC.

V usage is TRBV9 and J usage is TRBJ2-3; the D gene is possibly TRBD2 (5 bases). The CDR3 spans 15 residues. The V gene's germline CDR1 is SGDLS and CDR2 YYNGEE. Deletions cut 6 bases from V and 0 bases from J, with 14 bases between. CDR3 residues: CASTAAGWSTDTQYF. Here the CDR3 DNA reads TGTGCCAGCACAGCGGCCGGATGGAGCACAGATACGCAGTATTTT.

J is TRBJ2-7 and V is TRBV10-2; D might be TRBD2 (5 bases). Germline CDR1 reads WSHSY; CDR2 reads SAAADI. V gave up 3 bases and J gave up 4 bases, with 10 bases separating them. CDR3 length equals 13 residues. Here the CDR3 reads CASSEASQYEQYV. For the CDR3, the DNA is TGCGCCAGCAGTGAAGCTAGCCAGTACGAGCAGTACGTC.